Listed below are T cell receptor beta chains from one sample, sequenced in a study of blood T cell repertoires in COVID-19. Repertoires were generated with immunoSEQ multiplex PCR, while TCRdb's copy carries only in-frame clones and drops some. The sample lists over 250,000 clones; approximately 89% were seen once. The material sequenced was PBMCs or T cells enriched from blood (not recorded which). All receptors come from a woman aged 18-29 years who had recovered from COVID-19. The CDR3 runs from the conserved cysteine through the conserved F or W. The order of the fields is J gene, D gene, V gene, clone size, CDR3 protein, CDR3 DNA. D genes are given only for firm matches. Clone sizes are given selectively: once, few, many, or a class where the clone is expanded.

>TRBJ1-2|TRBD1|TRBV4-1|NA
CASSHTRDRGTYGYTF
TGCGCCAGCAGCCATACCCGGGACAGGGGCACCTATGGCTACACCTTC
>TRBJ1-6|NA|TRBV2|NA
CASGGWNGRYNSPLHF
TGTGCCAGCGGCGGGTGGAACGGAAGATATAATTCACCCCTCCACTTT
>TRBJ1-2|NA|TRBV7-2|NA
CASSLTEGLLYGYTF
TGTGCCAGCAGCCTAACCGAGGGCCTACTCTATGGCTACACCTTC
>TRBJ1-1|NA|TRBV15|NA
CATSRIRGTEAFF
TGTGCCACCAGCAGGATCAGGGGCACTGAAGCTTTCTTT
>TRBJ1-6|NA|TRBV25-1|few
CASRSAGPGRNSPLHF
TGTGCCAGCAGATCCGCGGGCCCCGGAAGGAATTCACCCCTCCACTTT
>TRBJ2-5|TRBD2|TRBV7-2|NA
CASSLTRASGGQETQYF
TGTGCCAGCAGCTTAACTCGGGCTAGCGGGGGCCAAGAGACCCAGTACTTC
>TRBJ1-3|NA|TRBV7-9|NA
CASSLGGDSNTIYF
TGTGCCAGCAGCTTAGGGGGGGACTCAAACACCATATATTTT
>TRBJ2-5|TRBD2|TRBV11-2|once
CASSFGLAGIETQYF
TGTGCCAGCAGCTTTGGGCTAGCGGGAATCGAGACCCAGTACTTC
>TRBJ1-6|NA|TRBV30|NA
CAWSAGLNNSPLHF
TGTGCCTGGAGTGCAGGGTTAAATAATTCACCCCTCCACTTT
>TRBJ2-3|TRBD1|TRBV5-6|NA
CASSLLGQGRDTQYF
TGTGCCAGCAGCTTATTGGGACAGGGCCGGGATACGCAGTATTTT
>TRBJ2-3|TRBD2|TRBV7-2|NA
CASSRSGGALDTQYF
TGTGCCAGCAGTCGTAGCGGGGGGGCATTAGATACGCAGTATTTT
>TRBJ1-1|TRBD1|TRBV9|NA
CASSRGQGQGLNTEAFF
TGTGCCAGCAGCAGGGGACAGGGCCAAGGGTTGAACACTGAAGCTTTCTTT
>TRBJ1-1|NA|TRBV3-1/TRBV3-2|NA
CASSQWLRGDTEAFF
TGTGCCAGCAGCCAATGGCTCCGGGGGGACACTGAAGCTTTCTTT
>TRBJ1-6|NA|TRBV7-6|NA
CASSPRQDSPLHF
TGTGCCAGCAGCCCCCGACAGGATTCACCCCTCCACTTT
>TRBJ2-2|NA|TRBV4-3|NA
CASSQAGQTIFGELFF
TGCGCCAGCAGCCAAGCTGGACAGACGATATTCGGGGAGCTGTTTTTT
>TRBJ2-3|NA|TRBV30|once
CACREDTDTQYF
TGTGCCTGCAGGGAGGACACAGATACGCAGTATTTT
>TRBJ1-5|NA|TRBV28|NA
CASVSGLRGSDQPQHF
TGTGCCAGCGTTTCGGGATTAAGGGGGTCGGATCAGCCCCAGCATTTT
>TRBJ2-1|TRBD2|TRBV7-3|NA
CASSLDSGRELEQFF
TGTGCCAGCAGCTTGGATAGCGGGAGAGAATTGGAGCAGTTCTTC
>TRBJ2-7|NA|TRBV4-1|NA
CASSPTETNYEQYF
TGCGCCAGCAGTCCAACAGAGACAAACTACGAGCAGTACTTC
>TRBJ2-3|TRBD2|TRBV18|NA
CASSLNRGGAEDTQYF
TGTGCCAGCTCACTAAATCGCGGGGGGGCCGAGGATACGCAGTATTTT
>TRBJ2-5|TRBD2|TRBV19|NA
CASSVSSSGQETQYF
TGTGCCAGTAGTGTCAGTTCTAGCGGCCAAGAGACCCAGTACTTC
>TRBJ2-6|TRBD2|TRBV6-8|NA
CASPFSGSAFGANVLTF
TGTGCCAGCCCTTTTAGCGGGTCCGCCTTTGGGGCCAACGTCCTGACTTTC
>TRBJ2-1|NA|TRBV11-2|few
CASSPSVYSYNEQFF
TGTGCCAGCAGCCCCAGCGTCTACTCCTACAATGAGCAGTTCTTC
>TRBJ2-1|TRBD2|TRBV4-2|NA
CASSPKVGLASAYEQFF
TGTGCCAGCAGCCCCAAGGTGGGACTAGCTTCCGCCTATGAGCAGTTCTTC
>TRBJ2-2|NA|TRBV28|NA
CASRDNLGHGELFF
TGTGCCAGCAGGGACAACCTGGGACACGGGGAGCTGTTTTTT
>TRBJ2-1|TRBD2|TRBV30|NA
CAWSSSGGPLEQFF
TGTGCCTGGAGTTCAAGCGGGGGGCCCCTTGAGCAGTTCTTC
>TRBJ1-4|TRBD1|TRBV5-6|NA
CASSRWTGGDEKLFF
TGTGCCAGCAGCCGGTGGACAGGGGGCGATGAAAAACTGTTTTTT
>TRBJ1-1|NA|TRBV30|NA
CAWSVDRRTEAFF
TGTGCCTGGAGCGTAGACAGGCGTACTGAAGCTTTCTTT
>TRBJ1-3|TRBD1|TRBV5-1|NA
CASSLATGGSGNTIYF
TGCGCCAGCAGCTTGGCCACAGGGGGCTCTGGAAACACCATATATTTT